This TCR beta chain stems from a study of T cell responses to AZD1222 COVID-19 vaccine. Study background: Pooled samples include second doses given at about 4 or 12 weeks. Study-wide points: Among the donors, most were white British and more were female, and clonal diversity was possibly underestimated. Repertoire sampling happened only post peak T cell response. The study reported that nearly half of spike-specific TCRs target unmutated variant regions.

As regards this clone: The antigen remains unidentified.

Here immunoSEQ multiplex PCR was the method, and the copy in TCRdb shows in-frame clones only, minus some. This repertoire shows roughly 200,000 clones, almost 90% found once; its top ten account for approximately 7.7%. Sequencing was performed on peripheral blood, taken on day 0 of AZD1222 vaccination. The receptor was isolated from an adult in good health.

The CDR3 DNA is TGTGCCAGCAGCTTTTCCTCCCGACACAATGAGCAGTTCTTC. The encoded protein is CASSFSSRHNEQFF. The chain has TRBV3-1 (or the pseudogene TRBV3-2) and TRBJ2-1; no clear D gene. This CDR3 has 14 amino acids. CDR1 is LGHDT, CDR2 YNNKEL, per germline (reference sequence). V lost 5 bases to trimming and J lost 5 bases, with 13 bases between them.